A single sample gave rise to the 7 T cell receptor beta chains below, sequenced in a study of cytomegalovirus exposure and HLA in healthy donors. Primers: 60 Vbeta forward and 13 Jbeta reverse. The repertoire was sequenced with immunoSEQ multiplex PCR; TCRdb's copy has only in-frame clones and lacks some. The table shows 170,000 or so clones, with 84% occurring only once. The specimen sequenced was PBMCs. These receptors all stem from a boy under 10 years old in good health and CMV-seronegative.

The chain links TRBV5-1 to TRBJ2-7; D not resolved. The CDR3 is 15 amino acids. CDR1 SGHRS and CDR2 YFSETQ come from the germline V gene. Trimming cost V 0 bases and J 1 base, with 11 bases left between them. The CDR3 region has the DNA TGCGCCAGCAGCTTGGGAGTTCCCGAATCCTACGAGCAGTACTTC. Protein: CASSLGVPESYEQYF.

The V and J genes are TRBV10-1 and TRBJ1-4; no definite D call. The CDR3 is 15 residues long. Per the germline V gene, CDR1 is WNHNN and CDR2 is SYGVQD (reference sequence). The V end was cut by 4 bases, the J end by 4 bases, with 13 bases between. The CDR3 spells CASSVGRQVNEKLFF. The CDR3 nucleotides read TGCGCCAGCAGTGTGGGTCGGCAGGTTAATGAAAAACTGTTTTTT.

CDR3 in DNA: TGTGCCAGTAGCTTGTACAGGGGTAGGGGTCAGCCCCAGCATTTT. Its translation: CASSLYRGRGQPQHF. V and J are TRBV19 and TRBJ1-5, with 7 positions matching TRBD1. The CDR3 extends over 15 amino acids. Germline V gene lookup returns CDR1 LNHDA and CDR2 SQIVND (reference sequence). Trimming at V came to 6 bases and at J to 6 bases, leaving 11 bases not matched to a gene.

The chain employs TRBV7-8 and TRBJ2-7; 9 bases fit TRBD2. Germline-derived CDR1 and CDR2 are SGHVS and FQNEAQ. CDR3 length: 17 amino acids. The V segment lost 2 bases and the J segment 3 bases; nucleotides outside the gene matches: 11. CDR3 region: CASSLPRRASGNYEQYF. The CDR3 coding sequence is TGTGCCAGCAGCTTACCCCGTAGGGCTAGCGGGAACTACGAGCAGTACTTC.

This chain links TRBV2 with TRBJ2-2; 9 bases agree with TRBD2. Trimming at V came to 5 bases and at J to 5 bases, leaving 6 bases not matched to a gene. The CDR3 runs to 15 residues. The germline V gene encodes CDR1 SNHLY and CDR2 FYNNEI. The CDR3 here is CASSLTSGVTGELFF. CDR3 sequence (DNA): TGTGCCAGCAGTCTGACTAGCGGAGTTACCGGGGAGCTGTTTTTT.

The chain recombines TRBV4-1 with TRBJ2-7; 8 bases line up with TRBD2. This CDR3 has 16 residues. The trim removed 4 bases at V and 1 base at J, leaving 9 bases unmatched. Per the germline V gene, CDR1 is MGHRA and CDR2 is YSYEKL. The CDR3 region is CASSRTAGVESYEQYF. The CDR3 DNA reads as TGCGCCAGCAGCCGCACAGCGGGAGTTGAGTCCTACGAGCAGTACTTC.

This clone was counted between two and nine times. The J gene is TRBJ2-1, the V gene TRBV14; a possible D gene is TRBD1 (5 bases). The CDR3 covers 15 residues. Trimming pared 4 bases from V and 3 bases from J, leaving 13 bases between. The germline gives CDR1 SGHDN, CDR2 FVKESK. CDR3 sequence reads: CASSRQTLYYNEQFF. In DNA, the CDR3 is TGTGCCAGCAGCCGACAGACACTTTACTACAATGAGCAGTTCTTC.